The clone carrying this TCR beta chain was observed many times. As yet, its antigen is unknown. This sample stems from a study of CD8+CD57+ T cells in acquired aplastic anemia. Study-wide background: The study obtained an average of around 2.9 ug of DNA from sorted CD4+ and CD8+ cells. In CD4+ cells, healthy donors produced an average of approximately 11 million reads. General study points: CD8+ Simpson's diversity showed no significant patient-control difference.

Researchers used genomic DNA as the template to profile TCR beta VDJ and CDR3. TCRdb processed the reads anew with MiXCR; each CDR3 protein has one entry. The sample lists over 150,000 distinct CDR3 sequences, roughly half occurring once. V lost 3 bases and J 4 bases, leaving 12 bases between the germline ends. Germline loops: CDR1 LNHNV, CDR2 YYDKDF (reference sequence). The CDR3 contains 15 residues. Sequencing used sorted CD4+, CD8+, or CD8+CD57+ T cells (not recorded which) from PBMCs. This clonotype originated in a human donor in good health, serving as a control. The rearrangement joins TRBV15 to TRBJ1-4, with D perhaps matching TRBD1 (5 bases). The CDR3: CATSRGGDGNEKLFF. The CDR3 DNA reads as TGTGCCACCAGCAGGGGGGGGGATGGTAATGAAAAACTGTTTTTT.